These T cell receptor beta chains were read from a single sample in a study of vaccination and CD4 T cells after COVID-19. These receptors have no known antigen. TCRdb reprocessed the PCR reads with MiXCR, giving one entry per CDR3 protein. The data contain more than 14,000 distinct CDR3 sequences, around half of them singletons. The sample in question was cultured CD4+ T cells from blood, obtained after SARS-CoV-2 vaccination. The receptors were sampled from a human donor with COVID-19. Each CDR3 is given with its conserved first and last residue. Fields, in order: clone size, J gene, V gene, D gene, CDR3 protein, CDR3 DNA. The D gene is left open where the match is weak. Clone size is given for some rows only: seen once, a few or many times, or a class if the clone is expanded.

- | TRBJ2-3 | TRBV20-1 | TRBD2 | CSARVPSGGGTDTQYF | TGCAGTGCTCGAGTCCCTAGCGGAGGGGGCACAGATACGCAGTATTTT
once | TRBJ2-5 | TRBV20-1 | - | CSVRVGETQYF | TGCAGTGTAAGGGTTGGTGAGACCCAGTACTTC
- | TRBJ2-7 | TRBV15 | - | CATSRDLGATYEQYF | TGTGCCACCAGCAGAGATCTTGGGGCCACCTACGAGCAGTACTTC
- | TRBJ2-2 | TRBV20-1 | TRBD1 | CSAPKGDSWTGELFF | TGCAGTGCGCCTAAAGGGGACAGCTGGACCGGGGAGCTGTTTTTT
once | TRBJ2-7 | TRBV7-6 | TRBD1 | CASSLEDRGMRAYEQYF | TGTGCCAGCAGCTTAGAAGACAGGGGAATGAGGGCCTACGAGCAGTACTTC
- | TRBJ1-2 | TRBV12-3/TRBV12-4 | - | CASSRDGRFFNYGYTF | TGTGCCAGCAGCCGGGACGGTCGTTTCTTTAACTATGGCTACACCTTC
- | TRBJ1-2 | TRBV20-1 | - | CSASAGLGNYGYTF | TGCAGTGCTAGTGCAGGGTTGGGTAACTATGGCTACACCTTC
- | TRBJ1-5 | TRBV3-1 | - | CASSQDRDQPQHF | TGTGCCAGCAGCCAAGACAGGGATCAGCCCCAGCATTTT
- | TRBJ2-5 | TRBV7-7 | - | CASSLEGRETQYF | TGTGCTAGCAGCTTAGAGGGCAGGGAGACCCAGTACTTC
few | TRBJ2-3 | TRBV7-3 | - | CASSLAPGNTDTQYF | TGTGCCAGCAGCCTAGCGCCGGGCAACACAGATACGCAGTATTTT
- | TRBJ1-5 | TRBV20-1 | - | CSATHGGDSNQPQHF | TGCAGTGCTACCCACGGGGGGGATAGCAATCAGCCCCAGCATTTT
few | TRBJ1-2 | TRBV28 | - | CASSTRGGLYTTF | TGTGCCAGCAGTACCCGGGGCGGGCTTTACACAACCTTC
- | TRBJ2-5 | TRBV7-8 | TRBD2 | CASSLGRGGGFQETQYF | TGTGCCAGCAGCTTAGGAAGGGGCGGGGGGTTCCAAGAGACCCAGTACTTC
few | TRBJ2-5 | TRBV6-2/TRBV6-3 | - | CASNRGPQETQYF | TGTGCCAGCAACCGCGGCCCCCAAGAGACCCAGTACTTC
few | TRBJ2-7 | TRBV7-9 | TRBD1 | CASSQGQSYEQYF | TGTGCCAGCAGCCAGGGACAGTCATACGAGCAGTACTTC
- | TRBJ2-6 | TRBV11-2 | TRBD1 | CASSFYRDRASGANVLTF | TGTGCCAGCAGCTTCTACCGGGACAGGGCCTCTGGGGCCAACGTCCTGACTTTC